The 8 T cell receptor beta chains in this list originate from one sample, sequenced in a study of CD8+ T cells in alopecia areata. Sample treatment: oral pan-JAK inhibitor, 5-10 mg twice daily. Extraction of RNA preceded its reverse transcription into cDNA, which served as the sequencing template. Some clones are missing from TCRdb's copy, which holds only in-frame ones; the method was immunoSEQ multiplex PCR. The table shows 200,000 to 250,000 clones, with over 60% occurring only once. The sample was CD4+ T cells sorted from blood, taken at week 4, from a patient treated with tofacitinib. The receptors here all came from a human donor with alopecia areata.

This rearrangement joins TRBV9 to TRBJ1-6; D not certain. Trimming left V 0 bases short and J 6 bases short, with 7 bases between. This CDR3 is built from 14 residues. Germline CDR1 and CDR2: SGDLS and YYNGEE. The CDR3 sequence: CASSVADGNSPLHF. CDR3 nucleotide sequence: TGTGCCAGCAGCGTAGCCGACGGTAATTCACCCCTCCACTTT.

The chain employs TRBV30 and TRBJ1-6; D remains ambiguous. This CDR3 contains 11 residues. From germline, CDR1 is GTSNPN and CDR2 SVGIG (reference sequence). Trimming left V 3 bases short and J 7 bases short, with 4 bases between. The CDR3, as DNA: TGTGCCTGGAGGAAGAATTCACCCCTCCACTTT. It translates to CAWRKNSPLHF.

This clone was recorded a few times. The genes are TRBV29-1 and TRBJ2-7; 10 bases agree with TRBD1. The CDR3 has 14 residues. After removal of 3 bases from V and 3 bases from J, the junction contained 5 bases not matched to a gene. Germline assignment: CDR1 SQVTM and CDR2 ANQGSEA. CDR3: CSVEGQGTRYEQYF. In DNA, the CDR3 is TGCAGCGTTGAGGGACAGGGGACGCGCTACGAGCAGTACTTC.

In regard to this clone: This sample also contains other DNA sequences that code for the same CDR3. CDR3 region: CASSPDRSYGYTF. DNA for the CDR3: TGTGCCAGCAGCCCGGACAGGAGCTATGGCTACACCTTC. The chain couples TRBV7-2 to TRBJ1-2; 7 nucleotides align to TRBD1. The CDR3 totals 13 residues. Germline V lookup: CDR1 SGHTA, CDR2 FQGNSA. V lost 5 bases to trimming and J lost 4 bases; unmatched junction nucleotides: 4. The variable domain in full, completed from reference TRBV7-2 and TRBJ1-2, reads GAGVSQSPSNKVTEKGKDVELRCDPISGHTALYWYRQSLGQGLEFLIYFQGNSAPDKSGLPSDRFSAERTGGSVSTLTIQRTQQEDSAVYLCASSPDRSYGYTFGSGTRLTVV.

This chain joins TRBV30 and TRBJ2-7; possible D gene TRBD1, 5 bases. V was trimmed by 2 bases and J by 3 bases, leaving 11 bases between them. Germline V lookup: CDR1 GTSNPN, CDR2 SVGIG (reference sequence). This CDR3 contains 13 residues. CDR3 sequence (DNA): TGTGCCTGGAGTTTAGGGGAACTCTACGAGCAGTACTTC. This encodes CAWSLGELYEQYF. The whole variable domain, remainder taken from reference TRBV30 and TRBJ2-7, is SQTIHQWPATLVQPVGSPLSLECTVEGTSNPNLYWYRQAAGRGLQLLFYSVGIGQISSEVPQNLSASRPQDRQFILSSKKLLLSDSGFYLCAWSLGELYEQYFGPGTRLTVT.

The V and J genes are TRBV4-1 and TRBJ1-6; 8 bases agree with TRBD1. Germline CDR1 is MGHRA and CDR2 is YSYEKL. This CDR3 contains 15 residues. After removal of 4 bases from V and 9 bases from J, the junction contained 8 bases not matched to a gene. Here the CDR3 DNA reads TGCGCCAGCAGCCGAGGACAGGGAGTTCTTTCACCCCTCCACTTT. It yields the protein CASSRGQGVLSPLHF.

The chain employs TRBV7-2 and TRBJ2-4; D perhaps matches TRBD2 (5 bases). CDR1 is SGHTA, CDR2 FQGNSA, per germline. V lost 3 bases, J lost 7 bases, and 10 bases lay in between. The CDR3 has 13 amino acids. The CDR3 region is CASSFVGMNIQYF. The CDR3, as DNA: TGTGCCAGCAGCTTCGTCGGGATGAACATTCAGTACTTC.

The rearrangement links TRBV5-1 to TRBJ2-5, with D perhaps given as TRBD1 or TRBD2 (6 bases each). CDR1 and CDR2 (germline): SGHRS, YFSETQ. CDR3 size: 15 residues. Trimming removed 3 bases from V and 2 bases from J, with 14 bases in between. The CDR3 DNA is TGCGCCAGCAGCTCGACGGGGGCCCGGCAAGAGACCCAGTACTTC. It specifies CASSSTGARQETQYF.